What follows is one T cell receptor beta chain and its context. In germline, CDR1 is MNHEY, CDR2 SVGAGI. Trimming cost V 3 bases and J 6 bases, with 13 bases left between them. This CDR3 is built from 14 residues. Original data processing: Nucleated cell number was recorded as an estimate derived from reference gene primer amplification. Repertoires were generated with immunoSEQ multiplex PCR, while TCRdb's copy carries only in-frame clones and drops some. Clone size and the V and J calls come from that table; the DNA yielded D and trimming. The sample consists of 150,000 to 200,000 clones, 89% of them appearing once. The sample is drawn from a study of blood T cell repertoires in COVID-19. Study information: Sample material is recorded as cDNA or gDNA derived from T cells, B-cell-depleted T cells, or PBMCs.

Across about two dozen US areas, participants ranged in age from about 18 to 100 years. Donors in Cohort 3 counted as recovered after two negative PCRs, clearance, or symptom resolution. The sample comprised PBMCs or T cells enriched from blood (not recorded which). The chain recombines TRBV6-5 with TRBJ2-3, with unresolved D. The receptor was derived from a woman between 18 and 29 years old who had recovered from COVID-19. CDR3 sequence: CASSYTGSSDTQYF. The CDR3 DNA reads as TGTGCCAGCAGTTATACCGGGTCGTCGGATACGCAGTATTTT.